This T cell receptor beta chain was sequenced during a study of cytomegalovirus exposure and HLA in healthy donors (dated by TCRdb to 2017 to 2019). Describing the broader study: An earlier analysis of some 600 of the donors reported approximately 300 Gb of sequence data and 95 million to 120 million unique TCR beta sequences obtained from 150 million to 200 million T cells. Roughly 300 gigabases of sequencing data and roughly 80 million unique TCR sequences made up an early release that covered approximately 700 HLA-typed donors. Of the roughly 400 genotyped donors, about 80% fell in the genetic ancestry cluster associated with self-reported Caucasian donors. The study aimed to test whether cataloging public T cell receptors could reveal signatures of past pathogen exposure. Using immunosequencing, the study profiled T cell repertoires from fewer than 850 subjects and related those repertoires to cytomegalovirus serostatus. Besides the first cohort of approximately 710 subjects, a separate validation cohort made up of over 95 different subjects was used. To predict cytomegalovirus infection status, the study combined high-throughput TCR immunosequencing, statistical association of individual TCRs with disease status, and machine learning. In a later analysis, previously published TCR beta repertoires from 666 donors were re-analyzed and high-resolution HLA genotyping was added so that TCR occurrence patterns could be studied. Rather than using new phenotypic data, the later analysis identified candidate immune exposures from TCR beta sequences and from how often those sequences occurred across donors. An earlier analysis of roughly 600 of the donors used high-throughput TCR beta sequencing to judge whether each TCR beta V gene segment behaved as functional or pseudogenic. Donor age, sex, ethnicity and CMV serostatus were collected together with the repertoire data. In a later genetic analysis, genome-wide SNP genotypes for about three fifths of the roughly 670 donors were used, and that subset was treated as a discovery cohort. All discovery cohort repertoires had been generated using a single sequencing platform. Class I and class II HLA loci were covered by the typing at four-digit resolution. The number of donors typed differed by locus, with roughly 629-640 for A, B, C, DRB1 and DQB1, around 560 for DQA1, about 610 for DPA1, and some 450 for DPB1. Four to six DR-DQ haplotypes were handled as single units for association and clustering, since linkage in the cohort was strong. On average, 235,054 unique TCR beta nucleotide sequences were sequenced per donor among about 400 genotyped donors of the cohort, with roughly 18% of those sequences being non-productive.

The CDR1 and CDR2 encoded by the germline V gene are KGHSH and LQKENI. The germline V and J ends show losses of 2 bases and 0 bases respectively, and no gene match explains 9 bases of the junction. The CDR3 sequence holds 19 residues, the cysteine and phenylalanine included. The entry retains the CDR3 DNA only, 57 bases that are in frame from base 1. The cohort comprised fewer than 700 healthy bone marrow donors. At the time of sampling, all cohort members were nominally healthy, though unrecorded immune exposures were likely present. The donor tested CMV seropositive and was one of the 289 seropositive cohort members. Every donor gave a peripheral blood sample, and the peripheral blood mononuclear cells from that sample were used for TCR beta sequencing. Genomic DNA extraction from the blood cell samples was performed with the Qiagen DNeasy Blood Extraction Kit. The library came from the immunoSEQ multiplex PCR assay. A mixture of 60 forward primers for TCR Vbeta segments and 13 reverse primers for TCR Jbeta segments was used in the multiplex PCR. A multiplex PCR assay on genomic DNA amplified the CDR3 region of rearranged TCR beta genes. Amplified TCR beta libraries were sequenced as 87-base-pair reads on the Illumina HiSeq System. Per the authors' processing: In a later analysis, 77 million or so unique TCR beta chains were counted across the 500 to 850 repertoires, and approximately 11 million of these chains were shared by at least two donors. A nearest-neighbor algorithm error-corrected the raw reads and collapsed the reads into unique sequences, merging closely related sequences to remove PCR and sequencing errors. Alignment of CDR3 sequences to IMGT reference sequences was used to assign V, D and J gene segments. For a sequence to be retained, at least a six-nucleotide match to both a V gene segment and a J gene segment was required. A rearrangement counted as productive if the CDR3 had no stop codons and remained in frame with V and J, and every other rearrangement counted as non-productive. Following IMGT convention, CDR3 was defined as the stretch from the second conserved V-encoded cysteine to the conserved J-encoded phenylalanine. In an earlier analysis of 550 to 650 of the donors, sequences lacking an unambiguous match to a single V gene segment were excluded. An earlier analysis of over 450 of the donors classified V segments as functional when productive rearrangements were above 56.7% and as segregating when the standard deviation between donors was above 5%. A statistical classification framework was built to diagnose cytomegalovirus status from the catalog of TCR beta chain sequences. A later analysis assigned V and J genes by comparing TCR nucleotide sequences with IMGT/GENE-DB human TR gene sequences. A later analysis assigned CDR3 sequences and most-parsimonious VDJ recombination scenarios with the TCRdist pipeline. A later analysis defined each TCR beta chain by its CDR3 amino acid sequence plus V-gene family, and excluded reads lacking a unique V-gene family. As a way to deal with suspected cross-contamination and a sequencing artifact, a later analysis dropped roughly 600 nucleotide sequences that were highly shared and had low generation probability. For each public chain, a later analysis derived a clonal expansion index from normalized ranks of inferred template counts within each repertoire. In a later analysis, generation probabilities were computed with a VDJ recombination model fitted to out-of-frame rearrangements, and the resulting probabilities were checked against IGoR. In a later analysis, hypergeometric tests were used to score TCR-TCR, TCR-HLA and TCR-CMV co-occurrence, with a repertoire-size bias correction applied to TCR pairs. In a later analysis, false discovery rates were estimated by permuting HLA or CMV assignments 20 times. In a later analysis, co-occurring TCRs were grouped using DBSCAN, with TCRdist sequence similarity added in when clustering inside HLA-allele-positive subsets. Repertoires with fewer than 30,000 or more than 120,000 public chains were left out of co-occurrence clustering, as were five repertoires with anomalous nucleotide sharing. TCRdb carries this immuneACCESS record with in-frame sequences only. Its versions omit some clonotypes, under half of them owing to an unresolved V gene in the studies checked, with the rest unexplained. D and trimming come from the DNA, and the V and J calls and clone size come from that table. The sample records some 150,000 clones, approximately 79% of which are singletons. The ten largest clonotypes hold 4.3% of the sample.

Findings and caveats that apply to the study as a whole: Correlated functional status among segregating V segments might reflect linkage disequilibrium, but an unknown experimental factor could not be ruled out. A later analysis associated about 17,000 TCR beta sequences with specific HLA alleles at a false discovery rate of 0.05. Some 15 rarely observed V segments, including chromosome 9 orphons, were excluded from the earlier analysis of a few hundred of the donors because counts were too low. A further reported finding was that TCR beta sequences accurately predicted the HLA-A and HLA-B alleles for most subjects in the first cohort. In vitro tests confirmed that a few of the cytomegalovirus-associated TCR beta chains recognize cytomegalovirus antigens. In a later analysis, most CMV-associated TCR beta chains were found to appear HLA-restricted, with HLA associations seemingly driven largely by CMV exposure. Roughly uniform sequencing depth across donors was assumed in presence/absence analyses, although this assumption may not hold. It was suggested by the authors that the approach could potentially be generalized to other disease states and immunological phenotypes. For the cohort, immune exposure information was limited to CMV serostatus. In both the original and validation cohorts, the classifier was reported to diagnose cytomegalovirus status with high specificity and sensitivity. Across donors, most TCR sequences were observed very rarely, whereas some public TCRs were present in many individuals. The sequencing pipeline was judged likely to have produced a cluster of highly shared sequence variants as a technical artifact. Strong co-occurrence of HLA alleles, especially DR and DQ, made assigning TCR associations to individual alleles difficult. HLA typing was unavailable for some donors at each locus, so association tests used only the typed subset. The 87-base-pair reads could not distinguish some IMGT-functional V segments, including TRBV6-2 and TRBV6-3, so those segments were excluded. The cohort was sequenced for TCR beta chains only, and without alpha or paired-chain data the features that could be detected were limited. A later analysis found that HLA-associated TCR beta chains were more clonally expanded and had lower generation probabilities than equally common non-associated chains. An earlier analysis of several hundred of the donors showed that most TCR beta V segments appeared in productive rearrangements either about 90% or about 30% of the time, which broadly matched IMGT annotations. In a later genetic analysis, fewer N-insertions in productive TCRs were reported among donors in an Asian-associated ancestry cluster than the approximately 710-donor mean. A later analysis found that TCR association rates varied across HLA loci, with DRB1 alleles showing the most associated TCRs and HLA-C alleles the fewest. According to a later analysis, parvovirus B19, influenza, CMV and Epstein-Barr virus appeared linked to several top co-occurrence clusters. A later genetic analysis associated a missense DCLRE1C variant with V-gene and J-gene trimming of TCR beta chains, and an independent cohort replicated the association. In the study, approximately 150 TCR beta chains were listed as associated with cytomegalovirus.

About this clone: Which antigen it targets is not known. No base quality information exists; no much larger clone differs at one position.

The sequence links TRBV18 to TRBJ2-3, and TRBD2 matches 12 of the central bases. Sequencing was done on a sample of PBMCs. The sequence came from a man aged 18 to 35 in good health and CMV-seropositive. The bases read TGTGCCAGCTCACCATTGTCGCTAGCGGGAGGGCCGAGCACAGATACGCAGTATTTT. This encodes CASSPLSLAGGPSTDTQYF.